These T cell receptor beta chains were read from a single sample in a study of shared clonotypes between healthy human individuals. TCRdb's copy holds only in-frame clones and misses some; the assay was immunoSEQ multiplex PCR. The sample shows 1.5 million to 2.5 million clones, about 95% of them seen only once. Sequencing was performed on naive CD8+ T cells sorted from blood. The source is a man between 18 and 35 years old in good health. Each CDR3 is given with its conserved first and last residue. A D gene is named only where the DNA matches it firmly. A clone size is listed for some rows: how often the clone was seen (once, few, many), or a class if it is expanded.

J: TRBJ2-7
D: .
V: TRBV5-8
size: .
DNA: TGTGCCAGCAGCCCCACCACCTACGAGCAGTACTTC
CDR3: CASSPTTYEQYF

J: TRBJ1-4
D: .
V: TRBV4-3
size: .
DNA: TGCGCCAGCAGCCAACGGGTCGACACTGATGGGGAAAAACTGTTTTTT
CDR3: CASSQRVDTDGEKLFF

J: TRBJ1-1
D: .
V: TRBV14
size: .
DNA: TGTGCCAGCAGCCTCTCACAGGGTCCTGAAGCTTTCTTT
CDR3: CASSLSQGPEAFF

J: TRBJ1-1
D: .
V: TRBV30
size: few
DNA: TGTGCCTGGAGCCGACAGTCGACTGAAGCTTTCTTT
CDR3: CAWSRQSTEAFF

J: TRBJ2-6
D: TRBD1
V: TRBV7-9
size: .
DNA: TGTGCCGCGAGGGCAGGGGGTGGCTCTGGGGCCAACGTCCTGACTTTC
CDR3: CAARAGGGSGANVLTF

J: TRBJ1-5
D: .
V: TRBV6-1
size: .
DNA: TGTGCCAGCAGTGTTGGGGGTCAGCCCCAGCATTTT
CDR3: CASSVGGQPQHF

J: TRBJ1-6
D: TRBD1
V: TRBV7-2
size: .
DNA: TGTGCCAGCAGCTTGACGGACAGGGAACTAACTTATAATTCACCCCTCCACTTT
CDR3: CASSLTDRELTYNSPLHF

J: TRBJ1-1
D: .
V: TRBV6-1
size: .
DNA: TGTGCCAGCAGTGAAGTTGGTGAAGCTTTCTTT
CDR3: CASSEVGEAFF

J: TRBJ2-3
D: .
V: TRBV5-4
size: .
DNA: TGTGCCAGCAGCTCCTGGACTAGCACAGATACGCAGTATTTT
CDR3: CASSSWTSTDTQYF

J: TRBJ1-1
D: .
V: TRBV7-6
size: .
DNA: TGTGCCAGCAGCTTATCTGGAGGGAACACTGAAGCTTTCTTT
CDR3: CASSLSGGNTEAFF

J: TRBJ1-2
D: .
V: TRBV9
size: .
DNA: TGTGCCAGCAGCGTAAGGGGAGGGAACTATGGCTACACCTTC
CDR3: CASSVRGGNYGYTF

J: TRBJ2-3
D: TRBD2
V: TRBV5-6
size: .
DNA: TGTGCCAGCAGCTCAGCGGGAGGGACAGATACGCAGTATTTT
CDR3: CASSSAGGTDTQYF

J: TRBJ1-5
D: .
V: TRBV4-1
size: .
DNA: TGCGCCAGCAGCCAAGATCGGGGGTGGCCCCAGCATTTT
CDR3: CASSQDRGWPQHF

J: TRBJ2-7
D: .
V: TRBV6-5
size: few
DNA: TGTGCCAGCAGTTACTCTCACGGGAACTACGAGCAGTACTTC
CDR3: CASSYSHGNYEQYF

J: TRBJ2-7
D: .
V: TRBV5-5
size: .
DNA: TGTGCCAGCAGCTTGGATAGGAATTCCTACGAGCAGTACTTC
CDR3: CASSLDRNSYEQYF

J: TRBJ2-5
D: TRBD2
V: TRBV28
size: .
DNA: TGTGCCAGCAGTTTACTAGCGGGGGATTTCCAAGAGACCCAGTACTTC
CDR3: CASSLLAGDFQETQYF

J: TRBJ2-7
D: TRBD1
V: TRBV2
size: .
DNA: TGTGCCAGCTTACAGGGGATCGACGAGCAGTACTTC
CDR3: CASLQGIDEQYF

J: TRBJ2-7
D: .
V: TRBV5-6
size: .
DNA: TGTGCCAGCACCCACGACACCGGGATTTCCTACGAGCAGTACTTC
CDR3: CASTHDTGISYEQYF

J: TRBJ2-7
D: .
V: TRBV9
size: .
DNA: TGTGCCAGCAGCTCTCCGACTAGTGGCGACGAGCAGTACTTC
CDR3: CASSSPTSGDEQYF

J: TRBJ2-3
D: .
V: TRBV5-6
size: .
DNA: TGTGCCAGCAGCTTGGGGTCGGGGGGCGCCCTGGGAACGCAGTATTTT
CDR3: CASSLGSGGALGTQYF

J: TRBJ2-7
D: .
V: TRBV27
size: .
DNA: TGTGCCAGCAGTTTCCTAGGACCGATCCCCGAGTACGAGCAGTACTTC
CDR3: CASSFLGPIPEYEQYF

J: TRBJ2-7
D: .
V: TRBV7-9
size: .
DNA: TGTGCCAGCAGCTCTCCATCTAGCTACGAGCAGTACTTC
CDR3: CASSSPSSYEQYF

J: TRBJ1-2
D: .
V: TRBV5-6
size: .
DNA: TGTGCCAGCAGCGTACACAGTGGCTACACCTTC
CDR3: CASSVHSGYTF

J: TRBJ1-5
D: TRBD1
V: TRBV6-5
size: .
DNA: TGTGCCAGCAGGCCGGGACAGAGCAATCAGCCCCAGCATTTT
CDR3: CASRPGQSNQPQHF

J: TRBJ2-7
D: .
V: TRBV5-8
size: .
DNA: TGTGCCAGCAGCTTGTTACCGGACAGCAACTTCTACGAGCAGTACTTC
CDR3: CASSLLPDSNFYEQYF

J: TRBJ2-1
D: TRBD2
V: TRBV9
size: once
DNA: TGTGCCAGCAGCCTAAACCTCGGACTAGCGGACATCGGCTCCTACAATGAGCAGTTCTTC
CDR3: CASSLNLGLADIGSYNEQFF

J: TRBJ2-1
D: TRBD2
V: TRBV5-6
size: .
DNA: TGTGCCAGCAGCTTCCTAGCGGGAAGCATCTACAATGAGCAGTTCTTC
CDR3: CASSFLAGSIYNEQFF

J: TRBJ2-7
D: .
V: TRBV7-9
size: once
DNA: TGTGCCAGCAGCTCCCCCCCGGGCTTGGCAGGGTCCTACGAGCAGTACTTC
CDR3: CASSSPPGLAGSYEQYF

J: TRBJ1-1
D: TRBD1
V: TRBV6-5
size: .
DNA: TGTGCCAGCAGTTACGCGACAGGGGACACTGAAGCTTTCTTT
CDR3: CASSYATGDTEAFF

J: TRBJ2-2
D: .
V: TRBV28
size: .
DNA: TGTGCCAGCAGTTTAAGGGGGTGGAACACCGGGGAGCTGTTTTTT
CDR3: CASSLRGWNTGELFF

J: TRBJ2-7
D: .
V: TRBV9
size: .
DNA: TGTGCCAGCAGCGCGGGGGACACCTCCTACGAGCAGTACTTC
CDR3: CASSAGDTSYEQYF

J: TRBJ1-2
D: .
V: TRBV7-9
size: .
DNA: TGTGCCAGCAGCCGGGATAACTATGGCTACACCTTC
CDR3: CASSRDNYGYTF

J: TRBJ1-4
D: .
V: TRBV6-4
size: .
DNA: TGTGCCAGCAGTGATATTCCGGGCGATGAACTGTTTTTT
CDR3: CASSDIPGDELFF

J: TRBJ1-3
D: TRBD1
V: TRBV5-4
size: .
DNA: TGTGCCAGCAGCTTGGACAGGGGGTACGGAAACACCATATATTTT
CDR3: CASSLDRGYGNTIYF

J: TRBJ1-5
D: .
V: TRBV5-6
size: .
DNA: TGTGCCAGCAGCTTTTGGACGGTCCCTTCGCCCCAGCATTTT
CDR3: CASSFWTVPSPQHF

J: TRBJ1-6
D: .
V: TRBV4-3
size: .
DNA: TGCGCCAGCAGCCCCACAGACACCAGCTCCTATAATTCACCCCTCCACTTT
CDR3: CASSPTDTSSYNSPLHF

J: TRBJ2-7
D: TRBD1
V: TRBV5-4
size: .
DNA: TGTGCCAGCAGCAGGGGACAGGGGGGACCCTACGAGCAGTACTTC
CDR3: CASSRGQGGPYEQYF

J: TRBJ2-7
D: .
V: TRBV4-1
size: .
DNA: TGCGCCAGCAGCCTTCGGGAACCCTACGAGCAGTACTTC
CDR3: CASSLREPYEQYF

J: TRBJ1-2
D: .
V: TRBV4-1
size: few
DNA: TGCGCCAGCAGCCAAGCCGGGACAACTAATGGCTACACCTTC
CDR3: CASSQAGTTNGYTF

J: TRBJ2-7
D: TRBD1
V: TRBV27
size: .
DNA: TGTGCCAGCAGTTTATCAGGACAGGGGAGAGAGCAGTACTTC
CDR3: CASSLSGQGREQYF

J: TRBJ2-2
D: TRBD2
V: TRBV9
size: .
DNA: TGTGCCAGCAGCGCGCCGGGACTAGCTCGAGGGGAGCTGTTTTTT
CDR3: CASSAPGLARGELFF

J: TRBJ2-7
D: .
V: TRBV4-2
size: .
DNA: TGTGCCAGCAGCCAAGGCTTTCTCCGGTACTTC
CDR3: CASSQGFLRYF

J: TRBJ1-1
D: .
V: TRBV28
size: once
DNA: TGTGCCAGCACCTGGTCCCCGGAGGACACTGAAGCTTTCTTT
CDR3: CASTWSPEDTEAFF

J: TRBJ1-5
D: .
V: TRBV19
size: .
DNA: TGTGCCAGTAGCCCGGACGGGGCGGGCAATCAGCCCCAGCATTTT
CDR3: CASSPDGAGNQPQHF

J: TRBJ2-2
D: TRBD1
V: TRBV6-5
size: .
DNA: TGTGCCAGCAACCCGGGACAGGGACACACCGGGGAGCTGTTTTTT
CDR3: CASNPGQGHTGELFF

J: TRBJ1-2
D: .
V: TRBV7-2
size: .
DNA: TGTGCCAGCAGCTTAGACAAGAACTATGGCTACACCTTC
CDR3: CASSLDKNYGYTF

J: TRBJ2-5
D: .
V: TRBV9
size: .
DNA: TGTGCCAGCAGCCCCGGAGAGACCCAGTACTTC
CDR3: CASSPGETQYF